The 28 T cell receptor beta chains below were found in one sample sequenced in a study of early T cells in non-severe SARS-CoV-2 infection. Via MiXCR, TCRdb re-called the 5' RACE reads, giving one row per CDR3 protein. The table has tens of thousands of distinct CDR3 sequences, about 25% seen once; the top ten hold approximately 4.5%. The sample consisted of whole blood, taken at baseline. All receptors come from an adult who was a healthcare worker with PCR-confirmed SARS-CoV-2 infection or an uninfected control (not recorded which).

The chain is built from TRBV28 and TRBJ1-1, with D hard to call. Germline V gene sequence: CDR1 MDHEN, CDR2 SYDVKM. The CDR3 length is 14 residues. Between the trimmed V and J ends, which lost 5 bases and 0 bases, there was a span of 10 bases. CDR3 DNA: TGTGCCAGCAGTCCACACAACCTGAACACTGAAGCTTTCTTT. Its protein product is CASSPHNLNTEAFF.

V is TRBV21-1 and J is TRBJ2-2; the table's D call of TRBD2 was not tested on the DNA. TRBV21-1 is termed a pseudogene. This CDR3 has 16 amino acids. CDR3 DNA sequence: TGTGCCAGCAGCAAAGCGAGACTAGCTTATCCCGGGGAGCTGTTTTTT. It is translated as CASSKARLAYPGELFF.

CDR3: CASTSTWGNEQYF. The CDR3 DNA is TGTGCCAGCACCTCAACCTGGGGGAACGAGCAGTACTTC. The V call is TRBV6-2 or TRBV6-3, the J call TRBJ2-7; either TRBD1 or TRBD2 may fit D (5 bases each). The ends were cut back, 7 bases at V and 5 bases at J, with 15 bases in the middle. Germline values: CDR1 MNHEY, CDR2 SVGEGT. The CDR3 consists of 13 residues.

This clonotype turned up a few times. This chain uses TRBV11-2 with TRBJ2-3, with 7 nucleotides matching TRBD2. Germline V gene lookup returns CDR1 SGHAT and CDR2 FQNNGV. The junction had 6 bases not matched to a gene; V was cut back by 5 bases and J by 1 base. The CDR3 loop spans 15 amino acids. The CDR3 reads CASSPGGGGTDTQYF. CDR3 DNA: TGTGCCAGCAGCCCTGGGGGAGGGGGCACAGATACGCAGTATTTT.

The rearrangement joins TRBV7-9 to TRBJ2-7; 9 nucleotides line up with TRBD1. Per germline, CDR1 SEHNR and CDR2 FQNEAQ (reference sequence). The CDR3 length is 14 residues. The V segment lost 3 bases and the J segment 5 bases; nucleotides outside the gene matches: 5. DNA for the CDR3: TGTGCCAGCAGCTTGAGGACAGGGGTGAACGAGCAGTACTTC. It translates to CASSLRTGVNEQYF. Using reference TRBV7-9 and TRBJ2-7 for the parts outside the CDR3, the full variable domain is DTGVSQNPRHKITKRGQNVTFRCDPISEHNRLYWYRQTLGQGPEFLTYFQNEAQLEKSRLLSDRFSAERPKGSFSTLEIQRTEQGDSAMYLCASSLRTGVNEQYFGPGTRLTVT.

CDR3 residues: CASSPQGNEKLFF. The CDR3 nucleotides read TGTGCCAGCAGCCCTCAAGGGAATGAAAAACTGTTTTTT. This chain uses TRBV7-9 with TRBJ1-4; D uncertain. CDR1 is SEHNR and CDR2 is FQNEAQ in the germline V gene (reference sequence). Trimming left V 5 bases short and J 5 bases short, with 9 bases between. This CDR3 region has 13 residues.

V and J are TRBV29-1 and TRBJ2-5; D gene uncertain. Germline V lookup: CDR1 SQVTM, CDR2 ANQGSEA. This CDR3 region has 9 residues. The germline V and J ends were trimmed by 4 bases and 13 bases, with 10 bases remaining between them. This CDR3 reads CSVAPGGYF. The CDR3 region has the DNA TGCAGCGTTGCACCCGGCGGGTACTTC.

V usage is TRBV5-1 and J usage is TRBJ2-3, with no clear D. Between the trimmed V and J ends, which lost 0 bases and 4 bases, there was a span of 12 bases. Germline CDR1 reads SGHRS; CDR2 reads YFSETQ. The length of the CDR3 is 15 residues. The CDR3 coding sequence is TGCGCCAGCAGCTTGGAAGTCCCAGGATCAGATACGCAGTATTTT. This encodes CASSLEVPGSDTQYF.

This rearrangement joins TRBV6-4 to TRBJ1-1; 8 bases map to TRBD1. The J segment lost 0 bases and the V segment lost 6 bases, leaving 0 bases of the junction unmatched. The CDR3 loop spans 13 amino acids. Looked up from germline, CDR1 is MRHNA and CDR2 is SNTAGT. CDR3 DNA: TGTGCCAGCAGGGACAGGGTGAACACTGAAGCTTTCTTT. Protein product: CASRDRVNTEAFF.

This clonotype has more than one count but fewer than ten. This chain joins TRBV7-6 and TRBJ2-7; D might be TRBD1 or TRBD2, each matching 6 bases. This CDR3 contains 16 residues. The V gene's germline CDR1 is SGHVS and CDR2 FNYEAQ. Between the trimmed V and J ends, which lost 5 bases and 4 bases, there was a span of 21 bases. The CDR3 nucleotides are TGTGCCAGCAGCAACCCGGGGGCGGCCTGGAGATACGAGCAGTACTTC. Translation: CASSNPGAAWRYEQYF.

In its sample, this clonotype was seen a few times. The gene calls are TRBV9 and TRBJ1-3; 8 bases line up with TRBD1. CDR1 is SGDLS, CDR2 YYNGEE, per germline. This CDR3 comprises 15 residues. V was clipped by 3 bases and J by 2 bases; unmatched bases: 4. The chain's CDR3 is CASSGTGNPGNTIYF. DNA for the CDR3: TGTGCCAGCAGCGGGACAGGGAACCCTGGAAACACCATATATTTT.

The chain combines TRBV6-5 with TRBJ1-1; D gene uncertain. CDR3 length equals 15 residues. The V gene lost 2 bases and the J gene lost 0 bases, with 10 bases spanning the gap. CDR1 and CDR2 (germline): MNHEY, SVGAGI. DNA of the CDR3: TGTGCCAGCAGTTACGGAACCGCCCTGAACACTGAAGCTTTCTTT. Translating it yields CASSYGTALNTEAFF.

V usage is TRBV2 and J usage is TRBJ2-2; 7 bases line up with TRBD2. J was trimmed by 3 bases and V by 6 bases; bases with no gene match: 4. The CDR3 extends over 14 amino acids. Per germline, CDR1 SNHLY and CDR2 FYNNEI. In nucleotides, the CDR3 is TGTGCCAGCAGCGAGGGACTATACACCGGGGAGCTGTTTTTT. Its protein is CASSEGLYTGELFF.

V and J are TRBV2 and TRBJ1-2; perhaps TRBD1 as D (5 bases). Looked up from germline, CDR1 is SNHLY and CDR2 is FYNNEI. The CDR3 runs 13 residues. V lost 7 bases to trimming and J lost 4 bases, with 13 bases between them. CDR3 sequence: CASIKTEAYGYTF. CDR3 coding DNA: TGTGCCAGCATCAAGACAGAAGCCTATGGCTACACCTTC.

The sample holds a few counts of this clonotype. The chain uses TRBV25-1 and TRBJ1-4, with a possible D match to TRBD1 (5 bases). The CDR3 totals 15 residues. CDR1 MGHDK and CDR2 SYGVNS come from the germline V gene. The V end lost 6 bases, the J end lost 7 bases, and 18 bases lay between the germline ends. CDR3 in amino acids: CASRDIEEWGEKLFF. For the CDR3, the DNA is TGTGCCAGCAGGGACATCGAGGAGTGGGGTGAAAAACTGTTTTTT.

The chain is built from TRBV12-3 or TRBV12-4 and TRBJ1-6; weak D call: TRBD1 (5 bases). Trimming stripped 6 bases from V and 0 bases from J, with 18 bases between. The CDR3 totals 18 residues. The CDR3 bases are TGTGCCAGCAGCCGAACAGGTCTCAGGAGCTCCTATAATTCACCCCTCCACTTT. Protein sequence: CASSRTGLRSSYNSPLHF.

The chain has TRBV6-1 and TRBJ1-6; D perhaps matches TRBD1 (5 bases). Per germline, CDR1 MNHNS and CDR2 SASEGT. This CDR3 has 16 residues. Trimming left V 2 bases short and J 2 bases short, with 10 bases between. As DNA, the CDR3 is TGTGCCAGCAGTGAACGACAGCTGGCCTATAATTCACCCCTCCACTTT. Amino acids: CASSERQLAYNSPLHF.

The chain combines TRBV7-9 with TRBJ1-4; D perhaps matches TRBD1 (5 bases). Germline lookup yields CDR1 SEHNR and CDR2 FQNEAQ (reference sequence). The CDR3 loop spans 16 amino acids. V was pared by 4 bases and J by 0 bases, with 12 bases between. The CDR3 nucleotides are TGTGCCAGCAGCTCCGGGGCCCTGACAACTAATGAAAAACTGTTTTTT. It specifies CASSSGALTTNEKLFF.

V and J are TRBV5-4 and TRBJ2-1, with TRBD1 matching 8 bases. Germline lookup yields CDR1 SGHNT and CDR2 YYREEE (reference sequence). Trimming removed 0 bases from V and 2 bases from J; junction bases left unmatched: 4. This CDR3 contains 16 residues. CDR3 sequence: CASSLAGTGPYNEQFF. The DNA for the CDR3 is TGTGCCAGCAGCTTGGCCGGGACAGGCCCCTACAATGAGCAGTTCTTC.

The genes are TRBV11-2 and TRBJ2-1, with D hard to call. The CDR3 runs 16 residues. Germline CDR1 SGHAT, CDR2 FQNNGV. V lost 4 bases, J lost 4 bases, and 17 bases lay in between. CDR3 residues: CASSSLRVVGYNEQFF. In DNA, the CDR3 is TGTGCCAGCAGCTCCCTAAGAGTAGTGGGGTACAATGAGCAGTTCTTC.

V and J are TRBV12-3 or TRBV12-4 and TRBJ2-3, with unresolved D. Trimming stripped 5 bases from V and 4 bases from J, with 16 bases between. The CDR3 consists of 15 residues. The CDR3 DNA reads TGTGCCAGCAGTCAGTACGGACGTCGGGCAGATACGCAGTATTTT. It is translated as CASSQYGRRADTQYF.

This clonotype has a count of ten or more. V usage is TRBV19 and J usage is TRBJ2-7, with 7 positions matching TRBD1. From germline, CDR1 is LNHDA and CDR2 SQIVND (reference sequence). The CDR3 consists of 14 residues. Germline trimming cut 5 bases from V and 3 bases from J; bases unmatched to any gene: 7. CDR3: CASSVGDRVYEQYF. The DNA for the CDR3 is TGTGCCAGTAGTGTCGGGGACAGAGTCTACGAGCAGTACTTC.

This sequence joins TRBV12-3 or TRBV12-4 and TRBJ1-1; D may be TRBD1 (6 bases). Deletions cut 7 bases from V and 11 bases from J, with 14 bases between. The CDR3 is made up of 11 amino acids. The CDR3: CASTNRGWAFF. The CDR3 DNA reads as TGTGCCAGCACCAATAGGGGGTGGGCTTTCTTT.

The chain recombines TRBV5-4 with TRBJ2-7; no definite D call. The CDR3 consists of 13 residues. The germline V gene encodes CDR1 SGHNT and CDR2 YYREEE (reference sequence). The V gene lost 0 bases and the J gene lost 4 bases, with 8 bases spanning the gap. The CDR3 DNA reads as TGTGCCAGCAGCTTGGAACAGAATTACGAGCAGTACTTC. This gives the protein CASSLEQNYEQYF.

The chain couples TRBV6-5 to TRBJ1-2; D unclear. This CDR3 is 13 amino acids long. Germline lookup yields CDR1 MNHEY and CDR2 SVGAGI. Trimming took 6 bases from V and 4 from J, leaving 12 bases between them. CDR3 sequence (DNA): TGTGCCAGCAGATTCACCTCGTCCTATGGCTACACCTTC. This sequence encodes CASRFTSSYGYTF.

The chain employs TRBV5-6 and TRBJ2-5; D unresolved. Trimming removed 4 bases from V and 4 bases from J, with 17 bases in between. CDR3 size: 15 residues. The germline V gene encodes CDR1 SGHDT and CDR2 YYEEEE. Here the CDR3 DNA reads TGTGCCAGCAGCCCGACGTGGGCGACGCGAGAGACCCAGTACTTC. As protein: CASSPTWATRETQYF.

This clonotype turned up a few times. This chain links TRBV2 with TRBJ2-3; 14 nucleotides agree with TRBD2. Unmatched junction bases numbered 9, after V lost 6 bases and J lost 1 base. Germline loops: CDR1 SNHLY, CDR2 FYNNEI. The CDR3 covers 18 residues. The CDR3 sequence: CASRGLAGGPPGTDTQYF. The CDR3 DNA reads TGTGCCAGCAGAGGACTAGCGGGGGGCCCTCCCGGCACAGATACGCAGTATTTT.

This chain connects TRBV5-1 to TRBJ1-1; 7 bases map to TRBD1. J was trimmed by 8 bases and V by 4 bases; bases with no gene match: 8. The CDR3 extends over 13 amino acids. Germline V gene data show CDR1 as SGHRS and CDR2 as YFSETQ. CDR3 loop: CASSIGTVVEAFF. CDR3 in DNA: TGCGCCAGCAGCATAGGGACAGTGGTCGAAGCTTTCTTT.